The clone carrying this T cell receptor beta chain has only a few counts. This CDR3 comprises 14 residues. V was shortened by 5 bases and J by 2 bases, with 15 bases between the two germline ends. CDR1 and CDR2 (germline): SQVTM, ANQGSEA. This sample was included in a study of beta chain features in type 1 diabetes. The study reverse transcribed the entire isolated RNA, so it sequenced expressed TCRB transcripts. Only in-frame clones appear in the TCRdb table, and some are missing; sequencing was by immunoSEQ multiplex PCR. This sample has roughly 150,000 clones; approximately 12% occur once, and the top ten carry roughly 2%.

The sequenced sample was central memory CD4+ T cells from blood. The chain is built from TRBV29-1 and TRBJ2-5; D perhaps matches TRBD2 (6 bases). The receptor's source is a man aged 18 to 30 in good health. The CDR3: CSVRDWRIQETQYF. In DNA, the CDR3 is TGCAGCGTTCGGGACTGGCGGATTCAAGAGACCCAGTACTTC.